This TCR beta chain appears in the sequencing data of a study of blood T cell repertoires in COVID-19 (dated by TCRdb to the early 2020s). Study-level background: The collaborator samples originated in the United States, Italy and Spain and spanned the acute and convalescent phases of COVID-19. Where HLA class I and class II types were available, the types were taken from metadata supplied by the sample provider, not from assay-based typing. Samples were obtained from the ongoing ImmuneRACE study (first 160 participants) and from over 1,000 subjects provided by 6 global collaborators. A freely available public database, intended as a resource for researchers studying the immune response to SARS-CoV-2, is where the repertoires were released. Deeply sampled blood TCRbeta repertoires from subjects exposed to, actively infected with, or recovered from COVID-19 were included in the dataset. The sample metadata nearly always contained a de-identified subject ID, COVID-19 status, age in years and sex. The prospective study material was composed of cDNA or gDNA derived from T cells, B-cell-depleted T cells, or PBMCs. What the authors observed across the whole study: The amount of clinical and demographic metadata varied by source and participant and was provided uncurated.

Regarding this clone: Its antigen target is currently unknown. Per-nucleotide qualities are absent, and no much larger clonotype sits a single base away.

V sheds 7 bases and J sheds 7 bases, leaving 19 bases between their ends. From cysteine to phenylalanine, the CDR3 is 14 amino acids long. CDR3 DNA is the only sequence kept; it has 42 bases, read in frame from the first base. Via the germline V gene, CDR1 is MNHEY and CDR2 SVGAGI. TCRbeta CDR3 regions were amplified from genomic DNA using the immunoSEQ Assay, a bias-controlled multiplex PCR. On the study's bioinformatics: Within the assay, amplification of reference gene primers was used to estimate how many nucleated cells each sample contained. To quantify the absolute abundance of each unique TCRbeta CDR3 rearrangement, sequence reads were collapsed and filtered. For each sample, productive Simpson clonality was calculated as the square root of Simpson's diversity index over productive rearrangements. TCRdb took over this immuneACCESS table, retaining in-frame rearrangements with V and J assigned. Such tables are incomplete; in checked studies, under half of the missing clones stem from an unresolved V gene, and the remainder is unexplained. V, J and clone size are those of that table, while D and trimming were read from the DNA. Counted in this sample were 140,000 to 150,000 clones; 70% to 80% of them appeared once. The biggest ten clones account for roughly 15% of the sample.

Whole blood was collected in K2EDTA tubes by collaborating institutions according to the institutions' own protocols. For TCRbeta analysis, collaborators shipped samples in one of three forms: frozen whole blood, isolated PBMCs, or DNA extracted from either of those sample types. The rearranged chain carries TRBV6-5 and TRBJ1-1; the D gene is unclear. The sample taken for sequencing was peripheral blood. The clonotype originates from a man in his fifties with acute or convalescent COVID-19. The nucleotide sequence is TGTGCCAGCATCGTGCATCCCCCTGGGAGTGAAGCTTTCTTT. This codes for CASIVHPPGSEAFF.